Below are 13 T cell receptor beta chains sequenced from a single sample in a study of CD8 T cells in ankylosing spondylitis. A single record per CDR3 protein comes from TCRdb applying MiXCR to the 5' RACE reads. In the table there are a few hundred thousand distinct CDR3 sequences, 18% of which are singletons. Material: blood, either unsorted or a sorted T cell fraction (not recorded which). These TCRs come from a male donor with ankylosing spondylitis or in good health (not recorded which).

This rearrangement joins TRBV7-3 to TRBJ2-1; 14 positions agree with TRBD2. This CDR3 is built from 16 residues. With V trimmed by 5 bases and J by 8 bases, 8 bases remained unmatched. CDR1 is SGHTA and CDR2 is FQGTGA in the germline V gene. In DNA form, the CDR3 reads TGTGCCAGCAGCGACTGGACTAGCGGGAGGTGGGATGAGCAGTTCTTC. Its translation: CASSDWTSGRWDEQFF.

This rearrangement joins TRBV9 to TRBJ2-1, with D possibly matching TRBD2 (5 bases). The germline V gene encodes CDR1 SGDLS and CDR2 YYNGEE. V lost 0 bases and J 3 bases, leaving 13 bases between the germline ends. This CDR3 region has 16 residues. In DNA, the CDR3 is TGTGCCAGCAGCGTAGACGAGGGAGAGGGCTACAATGAGCAGTTCTTC. Amino acid sequence: CASSVDEGEGYNEQFF.

The table lists this clonotype with a few counts. The chain combines TRBV13 with TRBJ2-7; no firm D call. This CDR3 is 15 amino acids long. Trimming shortened V by 0 bases and J by 4 bases, and 13 bases separated the two germline ends. Germline values: CDR1 PRHDT, CDR2 FYEKMQ (reference sequence). The CDR3 sequence: CASSLGSSLLYEQYF. The CDR3, as DNA: TGTGCCAGCAGCTTAGGCAGTTCCCTTCTTTACGAGCAGTACTTC.

The gene calls are TRBV29-1 and TRBJ2-7; D is possibly TRBD1 (5 bases). V was pared by 4 bases and J by 0 bases, with 10 bases between. The CDR3 is 13 residues long. Per germline, CDR1 SQVTM and CDR2 ANQGSEA. CDR3: CSVGVRDSYEQYF. The CDR3 coding sequence is TGCAGCGTTGGTGTCAGGGACTCCTACGAGCAGTACTTC.

V gene TRBV4-3 combines with J gene TRBJ2-7; perhaps TRBD1 as D (6 bases). V lost 1 base and J 0 bases, leaving 10 bases between the germline ends. Germline CDR1 LGHNA, CDR2 YSLEER. CDR3 size: 15 residues. The CDR3 is CASSQAQGSSYEQYF. The CDR3 region has the DNA TGCGCCAGCAGCCAAGCCCAGGGGAGCTCCTACGAGCAGTACTTC.

This clonotype appeared a few times. V gene TRBV27 combines with J gene TRBJ2-3, with 8 bases matching TRBD2. V lost 3 bases and J lost 1; bases outside the gene matches: 6. In germline, CDR1 is MNHEY, CDR2 SMNVEV (reference sequence). The CDR3 length is 16 residues. CDR3 in DNA: TGTGCCAGCAGTTTTCGGGAGGGGGTGGGCACAGATACGCAGTATTTT. Amino acids: CASSFREGVGTDTQYF.

This clonotype has at least ten counts. The chain is built from TRBV29-1 and TRBJ2-5; TRBD2 agrees at 11 bases. Unmatched junction bases numbered 9, after V lost 4 bases and J lost 2 bases. This CDR3 has 16 residues. Germline V gene data show CDR1 as SQVTM and CDR2 as ANQGSEA. The CDR3 DNA follows: TGCAGCGTTGGGAACCCAGGGACTAGCGGTCAAGAGACCCAGTACTTC. This gives the protein CSVGNPGTSGQETQYF.

A remark on this clonotype: One end of the junction fails to match germline, which may point to a read error. V gene TRBV4-3 combines with J gene TRBJ2-7, with 7 bases fitting TRBD1. The CDR3 extends over 15 amino acids. CDR1 and CDR2 (germline): LGHNA, YSLEER. CDR3 sequence: CAGSQDYAGGYEQYF. Written as DNA, the CDR3 is TGCGCCGGCAGCCAAGATTACGCAGGGGGCTACGAGCAGTACTTC.

The chain recombines TRBV6-1 with TRBJ2-5; 12 bases match TRBD1. Unmatched junction bases numbered 9, after V lost 5 bases and J lost 5 bases. This CDR3 is built from 16 residues. CDR1 and CDR2 from the germline V gene are MNHNS and SASEGT. As DNA, the CDR3 is TGTGCCAGCAGTCAAACCGGGACAGGGGGCTCTGAGACCCAGTACTTC. It yields the protein CASSQTGTGGSETQYF.

This clonotype was seen only a few times. V gene TRBV29-1 combines with J gene TRBJ2-1; 7 bases align to TRBD2. Germline V gene sequence: CDR1 SQVTM, CDR2 ANQGSEA. Trimming at V came to 1 base and at J to 5 bases, leaving 8 bases not matched to a gene. The CDR3 loop spans 15 amino acids. CDR3 DNA sequence: TGCAGCGTTGAAGGGAGTCGGGAGGCACACAATGAGCAGTTCTTC. As protein: CSVEGSREAHNEQFF.

This clonotype was detected only a few times. CDR3 residues: CASSLKPGIQYF. In DNA, the CDR3 is TGCGCCAGCAGCTTGAAACCGGGCATTCAGTACTTC. The chain couples TRBV5-1 to TRBJ2-4, with D uncertain. The CDR3 sequence is 12 residues long. V lost 1 base to trimming and J lost 9 bases, with 8 bases between them. From germline, CDR1 is SGHRS and CDR2 YFSETQ.

This clonotype was observed at least ten times. This sequence joins TRBV5-1 and TRBJ1-1; D is uncertain. Germline CDR1 and CDR2: SGHRS and YFSETQ. The CDR3 sequence is 13 residues long. V lost 3 bases to trimming and J lost 6 bases, with 12 bases between them. The CDR3 DNA follows: TGCGCCAGCAGCTCCTCAGGTGGACCTGAAGCTTTCTTT. Residues: CASSSSGGPEAFF.

This chain uses TRBV3-1 with TRBJ1-1; D may be TRBD1 (5 bases). CDR3 size: 15 residues. Trimming pared 3 bases from V and 3 bases from J, leaving 14 bases between. Germline loops: CDR1 LGHDT, CDR2 YNNKEL (reference sequence). The CDR3 sequence: CASSHAAGRHTEAFF. CDR3 coding DNA: TGTGCCAGCAGCCACGCGGCAGGGCGTCACACTGAAGCTTTCTTT.